This T cell receptor (beta chain) was profiled in a study of CXCR3-negative and CXCR3-positive naive CD8 T cells. For the study at large: Libraries each contributed about 1.5 +/- 0.3 million TRB reads, for around 150 million in total. General observations from the study: Comparison of naive cells showed more hydrophobic TRB CDR3s in CXCR3-positive than in CXCR3-negative naive cells.

Naive CD8+ T lymphocytes were specified as CD45RO-CCR7+CD27+CD95-. TRB cDNA was prepared as libraries by UMI-labeled 5' RACE. Reprocessing the 5' RACE reads, TCRdb reports a single entry for every CDR3 protein and omits DNA. The listing contains 70,000 to 100,000 distinct CDR3 sequences. Concerning this clonotype: Its target is not known.

The CDR3 is 13 residues long. This TCR came from a human donor in good health. Some clones in this sample may be carry-over from other donors' samples. Sequencing used naive CXCR3- CD8+ T cells from blood. Indicated subset: CD45RO-CCR7+CD27+CD95- naive CD8+ T cells lacking CXCR3 (TNR3-). The rearrangement uses TRBV12-3 or TRBV12-4 and TRBJ2-5; the D call from TCRdb, TRBD2, cannot be confirmed without DNA. This chain's CDR3 is CASSFLGEETQYF.